The 9 T cell receptor beta chains below all came from one sample that was sequenced in a study of glioma-infiltrating T cells. Amplification of TCR alpha and beta CDR3 regions from RNA used iRepertoire nested multiplex PCR. Via MiXCR, TCRdb re-called the multiplex PCR reads, giving one row per CDR3 protein. The profile covers approximately 110,000 distinct CDR3 sequences, with 23% appearing a single time and approximately 14% taken by the ten largest. Sequences were obtained from glioma tissue, nonneoplastic brain tissue, or PBMCs (not recorded which). The receptors come from a human donor with low-grade glioma or glioblastoma, undergoing nonglioma brain surgery, or in good health (not recorded which).

This clonotype was recorded a few times. This rearrangement joins TRBV7-3 to TRBJ2-5, with TRBD1 identical over 7 bases. Germline trimming cut 2 bases from V and 1 base from J; bases unmatched to any gene: 4. The CDR3 loop spans 15 amino acids. Germline V gene sequence: CDR1 SGHTA, CDR2 FQGTGA. The CDR3 sequence: CASSLSRTGQETQYF. The CDR3 DNA reads as TGTGCCAGCAGCTTATCAAGGACAGGCCAAGAGACCCAGTACTTC.

This clonotype showed up many times. The chain has TRBV14 and TRBJ1-2, with 7 bases identical to TRBD1. V was pared by 4 bases and J by 4 bases, with 6 bases of the junction left unmatched. Looked up from germline, CDR1 is SGHDN and CDR2 is FVKESK. This CDR3 spans 14 amino acids. The CDR3 loop reads CASSRTRTGYGYTF. The CDR3 nucleotides are TGTGCCAGCAGCCGAACCAGGACAGGCTATGGCTACACCTTC.

This clonotype showed up many times. V gene TRBV28 combines with J gene TRBJ2-2; 8 nucleotides line up with TRBD1. Germline V gene data show CDR1 as MDHEN and CDR2 as SYDVKM. J was trimmed by 7 bases and V by 3 bases; bases with no gene match: 7. The CDR3 has 15 amino acids. This CDR3 is CASSFPGGGNGELFF. DNA of the CDR3: TGTGCCAGCAGTTTCCCAGGGGGCGGGAACGGGGAGCTGTTTTTT.

This clonotype was picked up many times. The chain links TRBV29-1 to TRBJ2-7; 10 positions agree with TRBD1. CDR1 SQVTM and CDR2 ANQGSEA come from the germline V gene. Unmatched junction bases numbered 6, after V lost 1 base and J lost 3 bases. This CDR3 is 15 amino acids long. The CDR3 protein is CSVEGGGTGDYEQYF. The CDR3 region has the DNA TGCAGCGTTGAAGGGGGCGGGACAGGGGACTACGAGCAGTACTTC.

This clonotype was seen ten or more times. The J gene is TRBJ1-1, the V gene TRBV10-2, with D uncertain. The V and J ends lost 3 bases and 3 bases respectively, with 8 bases between them. The length of the CDR3 is 13 residues. CDR1 and CDR2 (germline): WSHSY, SAAADI. The CDR3, as DNA: TGCGCCAGCAGTGAATCTACGGACACTGAAGCTTTCTTT. It encodes CASSESTDTEAFF.

In regard to this clonotype: This clone may be a read error of a much larger clone one base away. V usage is TRBV7-9 and J usage is TRBJ1-4; D may be TRBD1 (6 bases). The V and J ends lost 5 bases and 8 bases respectively, with 12 bases between them. CDR3 size: 13 residues. In germline, CDR1 is SEHNR, CDR2 FQNEAQ (reference sequence). CDR3 sequence reads: CASSPTGTEKLFF. The CDR3 DNA reads as TGTGCCAGCAGCCCGACAGGCACGGAAAAACTGTTTTTT.

The chain couples TRBV12-3 or TRBV12-4 to TRBJ2-7; D is undetermined. Trimming left V 4 bases short and J 7 bases short, with 8 bases between. The length of the CDR3 is 11 residues. The CDR3 protein is CASSYTREQYF. CDR3 nucleotides: TGTGCCAGCAGTTATACGAGGGAGCAGTACTTC.

This clonotype was counted a few times. Here the CDR3 DNA reads TGCGCCAGCAGCCAAGAAGGAGGGCCCTCTTCTAACTATGGCTACACCTTC. It codes for CASSQEGGPSSNYGYTF. V gene TRBV4-3 combines with J gene TRBJ1-2; D call uncertain. Trimming cost V 0 bases and J 0 bases, with 14 bases left between them. From germline, CDR1 is LGHNA and CDR2 YSLEER. The CDR3 runs 17 residues.

This chain links TRBV7-9 with TRBJ2-7; 8 bases fit TRBD1. In germline, CDR1 is SEHNR, CDR2 FQNEAQ (reference sequence). The CDR3 is 15 residues long. The V gene end was trimmed by 6 bases and the J gene end by 4 bases; junction bases not matched to a gene: 11. The CDR3 loop reads CASRDNRGSSYEQYF. Written as DNA, the CDR3 is TGTGCCAGCAGAGATAACAGGGGGTCCTCATACGAGCAGTACTTC.